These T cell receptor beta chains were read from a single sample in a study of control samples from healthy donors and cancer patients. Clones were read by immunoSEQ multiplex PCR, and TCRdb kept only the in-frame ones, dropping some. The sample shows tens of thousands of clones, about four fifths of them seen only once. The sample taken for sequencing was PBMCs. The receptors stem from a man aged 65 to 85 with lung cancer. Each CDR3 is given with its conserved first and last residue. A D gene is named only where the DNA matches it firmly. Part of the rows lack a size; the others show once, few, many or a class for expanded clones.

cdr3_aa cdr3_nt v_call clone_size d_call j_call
CASSSPGTGGETQYF TGTGCCAGCAGCTCCCCCGGGACTGGAGGAGAGACCCAGTACTTC TRBV7-9 - - TRBJ2-5
CATSRDRGGPARAGYTF TGTGCCACCAGCAGAGATCGAGGCGGTCCCGCGAGGGCTGGCTACACCTTC TRBV15 - - TRBJ1-2
CATSDPTAFGADTQYF TGTGCCACCAGTGATCCGACAGCCTTCGGGGCAGATACGCAGTATTTT TRBV24-1 - - TRBJ2-3
CASRNRDLYGYTF TGTGCCAGCAGGAACAGGGACCTTTATGGCTACACCTTC TRBV6-5 once - TRBJ1-2
CASSRGQGMYNEQFF TGTGCCAGCAGCAGGGGACAGGGGATGTACAATGAGCAGTTCTTC TRBV7-2 - TRBD1 TRBJ2-1
CAWNLAGADTIQYF TGTGCCTGGAACTTAGCGGGGGCTGATACTATCCAATACTTC TRBV30 few TRBD2 TRBJ2-7
CASSPRMQETQYF TGTGCCAGCAGCCCGCGGATGCAGGAGACCCAGTACTTC TRBV7-2 - - TRBJ2-5
CASSIGGASTIYF TGTGCCAGTAGTATTGGGGGAGCGAGCACCATATATTTT TRBV19 - - TRBJ1-3
CSVETPNQPQHF TGCAGCGTTGAGACACCAAATCAGCCCCAGCATTTT TRBV29-1 few - TRBJ1-5
CAWSEDGPRAGTDTQYF TGTGCCTGGAGTGAGGACGGGCCCCGGGCTGGCACAGATACGCAGTATTTT TRBV30 - - TRBJ2-3
CASSLESRTAQSEQYF TGCGCCAGCAGCTTGGAATCGCGGACGGCCCAATCCGAGCAGTACTTC TRBV5-1 - - TRBJ2-7
CAWSVPDTGELFF TGTGCCTGGAGTGTACCGGACACCGGGGAGCTGTTTTTT TRBV30 few - TRBJ2-2
CASSEGNSNQPQHF TGTGCCAGCAGCGAGGGGAATAGCAATCAGCCCCAGCATTTT TRBV9 - - TRBJ1-5
CASSMRAGDRGNTEAFF TGTGCCAGCAGCATGCGGGCGGGCGATCGGGGGAACACTGAAGCTTTCTTT TRBV27 few - TRBJ1-1
CSASITVQQETQYF TGCAGTGCTAGTATAACGGTCCAACAAGAGACCCAGTACTTC TRBV20-1 - - TRBJ2-5
CASSPGPQLEQYF TGTGCCAGCTCACCAGGGCCACAGCTAGAGCAGTACTTC TRBV18 - - TRBJ2-7
CASSLPRQLNTEAFF TGCGCCAGCAGCTTACCTCGACAGCTAAACACTGAAGCTTTCTTT TRBV10-2 - - TRBJ1-1
CASSDRDRGNEQFF TGTGCCAGCAGCGACCGGGACAGGGGTAATGAGCAGTTCTTC TRBV6-5 - TRBD1 TRBJ2-1
CASILMNTEAFF TGTGCCAGCATTCTGATGAACACTGAAGCTTTCTTT TRBV6-5 - - TRBJ1-1
CASSPPGTVYGYTF TGTGCCAGCTCACCACCGGGCACAGTGTATGGCTACACCTTC TRBV18 - - TRBJ1-2
CASRERGRTDTQYF TGTGCCAGCAGAGAAAGGGGGCGCACAGATACGCAGTATTTT TRBV28 - TRBD1 TRBJ2-3
CASSPPTGAAEAFF TGTGCCAGCAGCCCACCGACTGGTGCGGCTGAAGCTTTCTTT TRBV7-9 - - TRBJ1-1
CASSSTGTANTGELFF TGTGCCAGCAGTTCAACCGGGACAGCCAACACCGGGGAGCTGTTTTTT TRBV5-5 - TRBD1 TRBJ2-2
CSVLSDRDEQYF TGCAGCGTGCTATCAGATCGGGACGAGCAGTACTTC TRBV29-1 - - TRBJ2-7